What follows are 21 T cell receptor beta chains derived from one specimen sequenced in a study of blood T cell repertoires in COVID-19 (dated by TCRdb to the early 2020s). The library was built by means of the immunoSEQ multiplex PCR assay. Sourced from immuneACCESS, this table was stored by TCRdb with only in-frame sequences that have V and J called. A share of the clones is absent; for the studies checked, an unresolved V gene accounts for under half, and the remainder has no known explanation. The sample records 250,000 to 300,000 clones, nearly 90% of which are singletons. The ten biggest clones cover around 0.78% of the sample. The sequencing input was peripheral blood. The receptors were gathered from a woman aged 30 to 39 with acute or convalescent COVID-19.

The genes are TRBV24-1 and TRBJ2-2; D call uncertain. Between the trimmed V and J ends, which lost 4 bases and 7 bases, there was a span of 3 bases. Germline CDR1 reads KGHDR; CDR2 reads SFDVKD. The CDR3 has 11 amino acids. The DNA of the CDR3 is TGTGCCACCAGTGACAGCGGGGAGCTGTTTTTT. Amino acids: CATSDSGELFF.

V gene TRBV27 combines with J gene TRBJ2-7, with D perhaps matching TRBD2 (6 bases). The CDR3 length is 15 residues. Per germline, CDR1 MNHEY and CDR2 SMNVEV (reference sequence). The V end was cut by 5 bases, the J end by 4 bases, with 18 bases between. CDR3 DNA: TGTGCCAGCAGTCCCCTCAGAGGAGGGCCATACGAGCAGTACTTC. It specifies CASSPLRGGPYEQYF.

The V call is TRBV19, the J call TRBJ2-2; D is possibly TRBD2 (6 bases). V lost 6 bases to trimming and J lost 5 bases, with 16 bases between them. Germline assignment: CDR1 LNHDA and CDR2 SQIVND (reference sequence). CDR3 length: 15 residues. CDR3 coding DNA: TGTGCCAGTAGCCAAGGAGGGCCCCTAACCGGGGAGCTGTTTTTT. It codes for CASSQGGPLTGELFF. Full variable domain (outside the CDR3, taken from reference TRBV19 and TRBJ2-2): DGGITQSPKYLFRKEGQNVTLSCEQNLNHDAMYWYRQDPGQGLRLIYYSQIVNDFQKGDIAEGYSVSREKKESFPLTVTSAQKNPTAFYLCASSQGGPLTGELFFGEGSRLTVL.

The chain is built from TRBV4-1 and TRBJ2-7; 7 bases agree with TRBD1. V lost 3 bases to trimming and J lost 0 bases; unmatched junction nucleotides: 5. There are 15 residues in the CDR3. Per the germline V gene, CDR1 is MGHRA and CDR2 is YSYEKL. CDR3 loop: CASSQYDRDSYEQYF. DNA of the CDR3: TGCGCCAGCAGCCAGTATGACAGGGACTCCTACGAGCAGTACTTC.

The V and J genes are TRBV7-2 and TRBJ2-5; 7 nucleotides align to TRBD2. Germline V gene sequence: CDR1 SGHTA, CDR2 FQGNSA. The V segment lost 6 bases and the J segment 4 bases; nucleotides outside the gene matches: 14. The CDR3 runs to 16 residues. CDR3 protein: CASRLQAGLGGETQYF. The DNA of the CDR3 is TGTGCCAGCAGGCTCCAAGCGGGATTGGGAGGAGAGACCCAGTACTTC.

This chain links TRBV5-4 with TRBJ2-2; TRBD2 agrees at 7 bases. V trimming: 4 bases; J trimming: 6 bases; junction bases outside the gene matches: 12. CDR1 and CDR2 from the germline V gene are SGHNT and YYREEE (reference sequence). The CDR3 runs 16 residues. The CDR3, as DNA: TGTGCCAGCAGCCGTATGGGGGAGGGCCGTCCCGGGGAGCTGTTTTTT. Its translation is CASSRMGEGRPGELFF. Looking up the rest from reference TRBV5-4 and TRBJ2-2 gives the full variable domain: ETGVTQSPTHLIKTRGQQVTLRCSSQSGHNTVSWYQQALGQGPQFIFQYYREEENGRGNFPPRFSGLQFPNYSSELNVNALELDDSALYLCASSRMGEGRPGELFFGEGSRLTVL.

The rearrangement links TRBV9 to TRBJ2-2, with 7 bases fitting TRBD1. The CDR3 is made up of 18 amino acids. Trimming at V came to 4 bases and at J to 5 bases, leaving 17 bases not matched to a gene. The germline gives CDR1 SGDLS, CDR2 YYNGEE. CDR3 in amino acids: CASSLPKGGQHLTGELFF. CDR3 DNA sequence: TGTGCCAGCAGCTTACCGAAAGGGGGCCAACATTTAACCGGGGAGCTGTTTTTT.

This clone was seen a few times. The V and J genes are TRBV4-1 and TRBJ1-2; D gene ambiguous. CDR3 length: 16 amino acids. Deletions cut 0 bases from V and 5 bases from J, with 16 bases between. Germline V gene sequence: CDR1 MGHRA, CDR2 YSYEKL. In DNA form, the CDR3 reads TGCGCCAGCAGCCAAGATAGAAGCGTCAGAATGTATGGCTACACCTTC. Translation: CASSQDRSVRMYGYTF.

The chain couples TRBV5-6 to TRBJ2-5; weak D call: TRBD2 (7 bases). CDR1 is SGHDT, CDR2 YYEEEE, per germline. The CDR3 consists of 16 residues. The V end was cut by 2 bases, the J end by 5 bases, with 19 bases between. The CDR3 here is CASSLIRGAKWETQYF. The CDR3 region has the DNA TGTGCCAGCAGCTTAATACGGGGGGCGAAGTGGGAGACCCAGTACTTC.

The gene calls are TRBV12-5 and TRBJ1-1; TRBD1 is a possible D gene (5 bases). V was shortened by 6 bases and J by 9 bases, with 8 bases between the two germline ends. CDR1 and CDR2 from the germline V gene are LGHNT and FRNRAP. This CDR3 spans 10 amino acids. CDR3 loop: CASGGPQAFF. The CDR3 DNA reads TGTGCTAGTGGGGGGCCTCAAGCTTTCTTT.

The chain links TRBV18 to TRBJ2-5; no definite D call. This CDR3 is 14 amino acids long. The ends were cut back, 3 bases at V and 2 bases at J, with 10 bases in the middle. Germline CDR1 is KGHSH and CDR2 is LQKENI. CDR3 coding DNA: TGTGCCAGCTCACCCCTACCGAAGCAAGAGACCCAGTACTTC. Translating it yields CASSPLPKQETQYF.

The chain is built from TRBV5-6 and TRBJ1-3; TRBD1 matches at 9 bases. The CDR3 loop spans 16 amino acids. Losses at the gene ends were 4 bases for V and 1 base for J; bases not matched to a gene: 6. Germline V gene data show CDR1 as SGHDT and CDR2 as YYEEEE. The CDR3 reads CASSTGDRASGNTIYF. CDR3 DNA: TGTGCCAGCAGCACCGGGGACAGGGCTTCTGGAAACACCATATATTTT.

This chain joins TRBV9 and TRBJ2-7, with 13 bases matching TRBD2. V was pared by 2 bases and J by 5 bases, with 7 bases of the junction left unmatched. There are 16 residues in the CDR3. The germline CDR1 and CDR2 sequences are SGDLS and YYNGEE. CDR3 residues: CASSVTGTSGTDEQYF. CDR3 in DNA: TGTGCCAGCAGCGTTACCGGGACTAGCGGGACGGACGAGCAGTACTTC.

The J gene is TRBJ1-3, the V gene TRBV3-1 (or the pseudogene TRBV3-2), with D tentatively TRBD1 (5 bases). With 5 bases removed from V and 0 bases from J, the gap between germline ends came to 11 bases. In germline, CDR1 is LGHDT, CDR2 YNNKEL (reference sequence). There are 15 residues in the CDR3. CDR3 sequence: CASSSDRASGNTIYF. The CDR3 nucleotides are TGTGCCAGCAGCTCTGACAGAGCCTCTGGAAACACCATATATTTT.

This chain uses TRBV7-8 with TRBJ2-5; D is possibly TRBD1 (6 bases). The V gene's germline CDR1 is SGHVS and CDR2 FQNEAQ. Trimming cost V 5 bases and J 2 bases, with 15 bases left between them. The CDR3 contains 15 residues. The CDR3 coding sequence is TGTGCCAGCAGCCTCGGACAGTCGGGGCAAGAGACCCAGTACTTC. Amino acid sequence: CASSLGQSGQETQYF.

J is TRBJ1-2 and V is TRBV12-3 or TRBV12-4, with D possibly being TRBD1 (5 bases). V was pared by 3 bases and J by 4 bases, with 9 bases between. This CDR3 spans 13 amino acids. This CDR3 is CASSLSGIYGYTF. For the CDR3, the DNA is TGTGCCAGCAGTTTGTCAGGGATCTATGGCTACACCTTC.

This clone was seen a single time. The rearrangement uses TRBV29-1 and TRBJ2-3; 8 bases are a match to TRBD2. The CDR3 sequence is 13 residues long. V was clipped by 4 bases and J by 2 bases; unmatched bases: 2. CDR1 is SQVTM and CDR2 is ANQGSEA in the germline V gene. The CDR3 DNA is TGCAGCGTTGTGCGGGGGGCCACAGATACGCAGTATTTT. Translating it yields CSVVRGATDTQYF.

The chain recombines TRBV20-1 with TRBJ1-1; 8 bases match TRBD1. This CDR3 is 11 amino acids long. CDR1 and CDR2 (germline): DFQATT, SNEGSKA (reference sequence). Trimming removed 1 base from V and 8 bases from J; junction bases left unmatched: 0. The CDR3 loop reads CSARGDREAFF. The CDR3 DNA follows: TGCAGTGCTAGAGGGGACAGGGAAGCTTTCTTT.

CDR3 in DNA: TGTGCCAGCAGCTTGCTCTTTAGAATTGGTGATACGCAGTATTTT. It specifies CASSLLFRIGDTQYF. The chain uses TRBV5-6 and TRBJ2-3, with D unclear. The germline CDR1 and CDR2 sequences are SGHDT and YYEEEE. V was trimmed by 1 base and J by 6 bases, leaving 15 bases between them. This CDR3 comprises 15 residues.

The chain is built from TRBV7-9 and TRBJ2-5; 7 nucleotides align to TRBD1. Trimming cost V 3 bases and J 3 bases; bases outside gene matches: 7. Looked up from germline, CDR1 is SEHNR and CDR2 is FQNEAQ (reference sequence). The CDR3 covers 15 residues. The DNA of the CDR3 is TGTGCCAGCAGCTTTACCGGGACAGTTAAAGAGACCCAGTACTTC. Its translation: CASSFTGTVKETQYF.

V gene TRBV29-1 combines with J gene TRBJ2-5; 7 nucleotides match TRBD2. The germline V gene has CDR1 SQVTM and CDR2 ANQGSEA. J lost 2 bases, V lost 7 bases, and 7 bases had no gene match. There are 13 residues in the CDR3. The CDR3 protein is CSAAPGGQETQYF. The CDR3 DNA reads TGCAGCGCCGCACCGGGGGGTCAAGAGACCCAGTACTTC.